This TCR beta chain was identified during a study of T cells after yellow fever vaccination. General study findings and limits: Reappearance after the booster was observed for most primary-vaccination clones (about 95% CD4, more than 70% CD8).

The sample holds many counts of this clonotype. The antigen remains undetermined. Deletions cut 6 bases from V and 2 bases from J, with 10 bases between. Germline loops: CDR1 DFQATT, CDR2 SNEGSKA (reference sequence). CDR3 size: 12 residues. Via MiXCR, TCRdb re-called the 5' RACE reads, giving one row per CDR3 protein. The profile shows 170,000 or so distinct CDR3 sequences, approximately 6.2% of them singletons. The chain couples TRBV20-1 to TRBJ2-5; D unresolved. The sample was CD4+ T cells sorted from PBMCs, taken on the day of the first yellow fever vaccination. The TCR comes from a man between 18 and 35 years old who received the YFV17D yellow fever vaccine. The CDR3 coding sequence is TGCAGTGCGCCGAGGAATCAAGAGACCCAGTACTTC. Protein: CSAPRNQETQYF.